These 13 T cell receptor beta chains were sequenced from one sample in a study of a mutant IDH1 vaccine in newly diagnosed glioma. Their cognate antigens are unknown. Clones were read by immunoSEQ multiplex PCR, and TCRdb kept only the in-frame ones, dropping some. The table includes 50,000 to 75,000 clones, 80% detected once. Sample time point: week 11, during vaccination. The investigators gave 300 ug of mutant IDH1 20-mer peptide in each vaccine dose, together with topical imiquimod. The sequences come from PBMCs, collected from a glioma patient whose treatment included an IDH1 peptide vaccine. These receptors originate from a man aged 45-65 years with glioma.

The CDR3 protein is CASKDQASGQYF. Written as DNA, the CDR3 is TGTGCCAGCAAGGATCAAGCCTCGGGGCAGTACTTC. V and J are TRBV6-1 and TRBJ2-7; D is unresolved. Per germline, CDR1 MNHNS and CDR2 SASEGT. The V end was cut by 7 bases, the J end by 9 bases, with 16 bases between. This CDR3 comprises 12 residues.

This clone was seen only once. The rearrangement links TRBV18 to TRBJ2-7; TRBD1 matches at 7 bases. CDR1 and CDR2 from the germline V gene are KGHSH and LQKENI. The V and J ends lost 6 bases and 2 bases, in that order; junction bases with no gene match: 16. CDR3 length: 17 amino acids. The CDR3 nucleotides read TGTGCCAGCTCCCCCGGACAGGTCGGGGCGGTGACCTACGAGCAGTACTTC. This sequence encodes CASSPGQVGAVTYEQYF. The whole variable domain, remainder taken from reference TRBV18 and TRBJ2-7, is NAGVMQNPRHLVRRRGQEARLRCSPMKGHSHVYWYRQLPEEGLKFMVYLQKENIIDESGMPKERFSAEFPKEGPSILRIQQVVRGDSAAYFCASSPGQVGAVTYEQYFGPGTRLTVT.

The rearrangement uses TRBV18 and TRBJ1-5, with D possibly matching TRBD1 (6 bases). The germline gives CDR1 KGHSH, CDR2 LQKENI. CDR3 length equals 20 residues. V dropped 3 bases and J dropped 2 bases, with 26 bases sitting between them. Written as DNA, the CDR3 is TGTGCCAGCTCACCCTATCCTCAAGGACAGACAAGCTTGGGCAATCAGCCCCAGCATTTT. It is translated as CASSPYPQGQTSLGNQPQHF. Filled out from reference TRBV18 and TRBJ1-5, the complete variable domain reads NAGVMQNPRHLVRRRGQEARLRCSPMKGHSHVYWYRQLPEEGLKFMVYLQKENIIDESGMPKERFSAEFPKEGPSILRIQQVVRGDSAAYFCASSPYPQGQTSLGNQPQHFGDGTRLSIL.

J is TRBJ2-1 and V is TRBV2, with D perhaps matching TRBD1 (5 bases). The germline gives CDR1 SNHLY, CDR2 FYNNEI. This CDR3 has 11 residues. V was trimmed by 4 bases and J by 10 bases, leaving 8 bases between them. CDR3 sequence reads: CASSVDSEQFF. CDR3 nucleotide sequence: TGTGCCAGCAGTGTTGACAGCGAGCAGTTCTTC.

This chain joins TRBV5-1 and TRBJ1-1; 9 bases map to TRBD1. Germline V gene data show CDR1 as SGHRS and CDR2 as YFSETQ. The CDR3 length is 15 residues. The ends lost 3 bases at V and 12 bases at J; junction bases unmatched: 15. CDR3 in amino acids: CASSSLQVTGGASFF. Here the CDR3 DNA reads TGCGCCAGCAGCTCCCTCCAGGTTACAGGGGGCGCGTCTTTCTTT.

V and J are TRBV5-1 and TRBJ2-5; tentatively, D is TRBD1 or TRBD2 (5 bases each). The CDR3 loop spans 13 amino acids. Per germline, CDR1 SGHRS and CDR2 YFSETQ. Trimming took 3 bases from V and 4 from J, leaving 10 bases between them. The CDR3 spells CASSSAGTETQYF. The CDR3 DNA reads as TGCGCCAGCAGCTCGGCAGGGACAGAGACCCAGTACTTC.

This clone has a handful of counts. The CDR3 nucleotides read TGTGCCAGTAAAACCCAGGGAAAAACTGAAGCTTTCTTT. Its protein product is CASKTQGKTEAFF. The rearrangement links TRBV19 to TRBJ1-1; weak D call: TRBD1 (5 bases). There are 13 residues in the CDR3. Trimming removed 7 bases from V and 5 bases from J, with 14 bases in between. Germline CDR1 reads LNHDA; CDR2 reads SQIVND (reference sequence).

The chain links TRBV6-5 to TRBJ1-5, with D unclear. The germline gives CDR1 MNHEY, CDR2 SVGAGI. This CDR3 contains 15 residues. V lost 6 bases and J 0 bases, leaving 12 bases between the germline ends. CDR3 region: CASRLTDNSNQPQHF. The CDR3 nucleotides read TGTGCCAGCAGACTTACAGATAATAGCAATCAGCCCCAGCATTTT.

V and J are TRBV12-5 and TRBJ2-2, with D unclear. From germline, CDR1 is LGHNT and CDR2 FRNRAP. The V end lost 1 base, the J end lost 5 bases, and 5 bases lay between the germline ends. This CDR3 is built from 13 residues. CDR3 coding DNA: TGTGCTAGTGGTTTGGAAATTACCGGGGAGCTGTTTTTT. Protein: CASGLEITGELFF. Based on the CDR3 plus reference TRBV12-5 and TRBJ2-2, the full variable domain is DARVTQTPRHKVTEMGQEVTMRCQPILGHNTVFWYRQTMMQGLELLAYFRNRAPLDDSGMPKDRFSAEMPDATLATLKIQPSEPRDSAVYFCASGLEITGELFFGEGSRLTVL.

The V gene is TRBV6-6, the J gene TRBJ2-7, with a tentative D call TRBD1 (6 bases). Trimming removed 4 bases at V and 6 bases at J, with 13 bases between. Germline CDR1 MNHNY, CDR2 SVGAGI (reference sequence). The CDR3 sequence is 13 residues long. The CDR3 loop reads CASSFPAGAEQYF. CDR3 DNA sequence: TGTGCCAGCAGTTTCCCGGCAGGGGCCGAGCAGTACTTC.

The rearrangement uses TRBV15 and TRBJ1-5; D not certain. This CDR3 spans 13 amino acids. Deletions cut 0 bases from V and 5 bases from J, with 5 bases between. Germline V gene data show CDR1 as LNHNV and CDR2 as YYDKDF (reference sequence). As DNA, the CDR3 is TGTGCCACCAGCAGAGATTTGGATCAGCCCCAGCATTTT. Amino acid sequence: CATSRDLDQPQHF.

The chain links TRBV4-1 to TRBJ2-7, with D possibly TRBD2 on 6 matching bases. Per the germline V gene, CDR1 is MGHRA and CDR2 is YSYEKL. V was trimmed by 5 bases and J by 0 bases, leaving 14 bases between them. The CDR3 spans 15 residues. As DNA, the CDR3 is TGCGCCAGCAGCGCCGGGACTGTGAGCTCCTACGAGCAGTACTTC. It is translated as CASSAGTVSSYEQYF.

The chain carries TRBV25-1 and TRBJ2-1, with 7 bases identical to TRBD2. CDR1 and CDR2 from the germline V gene are MGHDK and SYGVNS. Trimming cost V 4 bases and J 3 bases; bases outside gene matches: 6. The CDR3 spans 15 residues. In nucleotides, the CDR3 is TGTGCCAGCAGTGTATTCGGGACTATCTACAATGAGCAGTTCTTC. Translation: CASSVFGTIYNEQFF.